A single sample is the source of the 28 T cell receptor beta chains below, sequenced in a study of OX40 agonist ivuxolimab in advanced cancers. Library creation used the immunoSEQ multiplex PCR assay. This is the immuneACCESS table as TCRdb keeps it, with only in-frame sequences that have V and J called. A part of the clones is gone; compared with another copy, unresolved V genes explain less than half, and the rest is unexplained. This sample holds tens of thousands of clones; approximately 80% were observed only once. The ten most abundant clones make up 1.5% to 2% of the sample. The material was CD4+ or CD8+ T cells sorted from blood, obtained in a trial of the OX40 agonist ivuxolimab. The source of these receptors is an adult with an advanced solid tumor such as melanoma, head and neck, liver or kidney cancer.

J is TRBJ1-4 and V is TRBV5-1; 9 nucleotides agree with TRBD1. This CDR3 region has 15 residues. From germline, CDR1 is SGHRS and CDR2 YFSETQ. J gave up 4 bases and V 4 bases, and 5 bases lay outside the gene matches. CDR3 region: CASSGTGTLNEKLFF. The DNA of the CDR3 is TGCGCCAGCAGCGGGACAGGGACCCTTAATGAAAAACTGTTTTTT.

This clone was observed a single time. This sequence joins TRBV30 and TRBJ1-1; a possible D gene is TRBD1 (5 bases). The V gene's germline CDR1 is GTSNPN and CDR2 SVGIG (reference sequence). CDR3 size: 13 residues. V dropped 2 bases and J dropped 5 bases, with 12 bases sitting between them. Written as DNA, the CDR3 is TGTGCCTGGAGTCCTGACAGAAGGACTGAAGCTTTCTTT. The encoded protein is CAWSPDRRTEAFF.

The chain joins TRBV19 to TRBJ1-5; D is possibly TRBD1 (5 bases). The V and J ends lost 9 bases and 5 bases respectively, with 8 bases between them. There are 11 residues in the CDR3. CDR1 is LNHDA, CDR2 SQIVND, per germline (reference sequence). The CDR3 sequence: CARAGYQPQHF. The DNA of the CDR3 is TGTGCCAGGGCAGGGTATCAGCCCCAGCATTTT.

The rearrangement joins TRBV18 to TRBJ2-7; TRBD2 matches at 7 bases. Germline CDR1 is KGHSH and CDR2 is LQKENI. V lost 0 bases and J lost 3; bases outside the gene matches: 2. This CDR3 is 14 amino acids long. Here the CDR3 reads CASSPPGGNYEQYF. The CDR3 DNA is TGTGCCAGCTCACCACCGGGGGGGAACTACGAGCAGTACTTC.

DNA for the CDR3: TGCAGCGGGACTAGCGGGGGAAATCAAGAGACCCAGTACTTC. Encoded protein: CSGTSGGNQETQYF. This chain uses TRBV29-1 with TRBJ2-5; 13 positions match TRBD2. The V gene's germline CDR1 is SQVTM and CDR2 ANQGSEA. The V segment lost 7 bases and the J segment 2 bases; nucleotides outside the gene matches: 4. The CDR3 length is 14 residues.

About this clone: This sample also contains other DNA sequences that code for the same CDR3. The V gene is TRBV9, the J gene TRBJ2-2, with D tentatively TRBD2 (5 bases). Trimming shortened V by 4 bases and J by 4 bases, and 8 bases separated the two germline ends. The CDR3 is 13 residues long. Germline lookup yields CDR1 SGDLS and CDR2 YYNGEE. CDR3 coding DNA: TGTGCCAGCAGCTCCCGGGGCACCGGGGAGCTGTTTTTT. Protein: CASSSRGTGELFF.

This chain uses TRBV28 with TRBJ1-2; D is unclear. Trimming took 5 bases from V and 4 from J, leaving 17 bases between them. This CDR3 is 15 amino acids long. Germline V gene data show CDR1 as MDHEN and CDR2 as SYDVKM. CDR3 protein: CASSPRRLLRYGYTF. CDR3 DNA: TGTGCCAGCAGTCCCCGGAGGCTACTTCGCTATGGCTACACCTTC.

The chain joins TRBV5-1 to TRBJ1-1, with 8 bases that match TRBD1. From germline, CDR1 is SGHRS and CDR2 YFSETQ. The CDR3 runs to 14 residues. J lost 4 bases, V lost 4 bases, and 6 bases had no gene match. The CDR3 DNA reads as TGCGCCAGCAGCATAGGACAGGGCCGCACTGAAGCTTTCTTT. It is translated as CASSIGQGRTEAFF.

This clone was recorded once. The CDR3: CASSLDWGLNTGELFF. The DNA of the CDR3 is TGCGCCAGCAGCTTGGATTGGGGACTCAACACCGGGGAGCTGTTTTTT. The genes are TRBV5-1 and TRBJ2-2; weak D call: TRBD2 (6 bases). The CDR3 runs 16 residues. In germline, CDR1 is SGHRS, CDR2 YFSETQ. Trimming removed 0 bases from V and 2 bases from J, with 11 bases in between.

The chain recombines TRBV28 with TRBJ2-5; D remains unclear. Trimming shortened V by 7 bases and J by 1 base, and 10 bases separated the two germline ends. The germline CDR1 and CDR2 sequences are MDHEN and SYDVKM. The CDR3 loop spans 13 amino acids. CDR3 residues: CASKSEIQETQYF. The CDR3 bases are TGTGCCAGCAAGAGCGAGATCCAAGAGACCCAGTACTTC. The full variable domain, in which reference TRBV28 and TRBJ2-5 provide the parts outside the CDR3, is DVKVTQSSRYLVKRTGEKVFLECVQDMDHENMFWYRQDPGLGLRLIYFSYDVKMKEKGDIPEGYSVSREKKERFSLILESASTNQTSMYLCASKSEIQETQYFGPGTRLLVL.

This clone was recorded only once. This rearrangement joins TRBV6-5 to TRBJ1-2; TRBD1 matches 7 bases. The CDR3 totals 14 residues. The junction had 10 bases not matched to a gene; V was cut back by 4 bases and J by 8 bases. The germline gives CDR1 MNHEY, CDR2 SVGAGI. CDR3 sequence: CASSSDRAAGGYTF. CDR3 DNA: TGTGCCAGCAGTTCTGACAGGGCCGCGGGAGGCTACACCTTC.

The chain links TRBV5-4 to TRBJ1-2; 8 positions agree with TRBD1. The germline V gene encodes CDR1 SGHNT and CDR2 YYREEE (reference sequence). The CDR3 extends over 13 amino acids. V shed 3 bases, J shed 3 bases, and the junction held 1 base outside the gene matches. CDR3 nucleotide sequence: TGTGCCAGCAGCTGGGGACAGGACTATGGCTACACCTTC. Protein product: CASSWGQDYGYTF.

V is TRBV28 and J is TRBJ2-5; 13 nucleotides align to TRBD2. The CDR3 contains 16 residues. The V gene end was trimmed by 5 bases and the J gene end by 5 bases; junction bases not matched to a gene: 8. Germline lookup yields CDR1 MDHEN and CDR2 SYDVKM. DNA of the CDR3: TGTGCCAGCAGTCCCCAACTAGCGGGGGGGCAGGAGACCCAGTACTTC. Its translation: CASSPQLAGGQETQYF.

This chain uses TRBV5-5 with TRBJ1-3, with D possibly being TRBD1 (6 bases). Germline V gives CDR1 SGHKS, CDR2 YYEKEE (reference sequence). The ends were cut back, 7 bases at V and 3 bases at J, with 17 bases in the middle. The CDR3 totals 15 residues. The CDR3 spells CASLPGGANGNTIYF. The CDR3 DNA sequence: TGTGCCAGCCTCCCCGGGGGGGCGAATGGAAACACCATATATTTT.

This clone was found once. The chain joins TRBV7-3 to TRBJ2-3; D not resolved. The germline V and J ends were trimmed by 2 bases and 0 bases, with 6 bases remaining between them. Per the germline V gene, CDR1 is SGHTA and CDR2 is FQGTGA. The CDR3 is made up of 14 amino acids. The CDR3 reads CASSLFHSTDTQYF. The CDR3 DNA sequence: TGTGCCAGCAGCTTATTCCACAGCACAGATACGCAGTATTTT.

V usage is TRBV6-6 and J usage is TRBJ2-1, with D possibly matching TRBD2 (6 bases). V was trimmed by 7 bases and J by 7 bases, leaving 20 bases between them. Looked up from germline, CDR1 is MNHNY and CDR2 is SVGAGI (reference sequence). This CDR3 is built from 15 residues. The CDR3 loop is CASMGSRRERNEQFF. In DNA form, the CDR3 reads TGTGCCAGCATGGGGTCTCGGAGGGAAAGAAATGAGCAGTTCTTC.

This clone was counted once. The V and J genes are TRBV27 and TRBJ1-4; D is unresolved. CDR3 length: 14 residues. V lost 5 bases and J 0 bases, leaving 7 bases between the germline ends. Germline V gene lookup returns CDR1 MNHEY and CDR2 SMNVEV (reference sequence). In DNA form, the CDR3 reads TGTGCCAGCAGTAGCCTTGCAACTAATGAAAAACTGTTTTTT. Protein sequence: CASSSLATNEKLFF. The whole variable domain, filled in from reference TRBV27 and TRBJ1-4, reads EAQVTQNPRYLITVTGKKLTVTCSQNMNHEYMSWYRQDPGLGLRQIYYSMNVEVTDKGDVPEGYKVSRKEKRNFPLILESPSPNQTSLYFCASSSLATNEKLFFGSGTQLSVL.

The chain links TRBV5-6 to TRBJ2-5; the match to TRBD1 covers 8 bases. CDR1 and CDR2 from the germline V gene are SGHDT and YYEEEE. CDR3 length: 13 residues. J gave up 7 bases and V 1 base, and 3 bases lay outside the gene matches. CDR3 bases: TGTGCCAGCAGCTTGCGACAGGGGATGACCCAGTACTTC. Translation: CASSLRQGMTQYF. Variable domain in full (rest from reference TRBV5-6 and TRBJ2-5): DAGVTQSPTHLIKTRGQQVTLRCSPKSGHDTVSWYQQALGQGPQFIFQYYEEEERQRGNFPDRFSGHQFPNYSSELNVNALLLGDSALYLCASSLRQGMTQYFGPGTRLLVL.

The count of this clone is one. The chain is built from TRBV11-3 and TRBJ2-3; TRBD2 matches 7 bases. Germline lookup yields CDR1 SGHNT and CDR2 YENEEA. Trimming took 5 bases from V and 4 from J; bases not matched to a gene: 0. The CDR3 covers 12 residues. The CDR3 loop is CASSRGADTQYF. The CDR3 DNA follows: TGTGCCAGCAGCCGGGGGGCAGATACGCAGTATTTT.

Within the sample, this clone is medium-sized. The chain couples TRBV5-1 to TRBJ1-1, with 8 bases aligning to TRBD1. The CDR3 has 13 amino acids. Per the germline V gene, CDR1 is SGHRS and CDR2 is YFSETQ. V lost 0 bases, J lost 11 bases, and 6 bases stayed unmatched. The CDR3 is CASSLGKDREAFF. CDR3 sequence (DNA): TGCGCCAGCAGCTTGGGGAAGGACAGGGAGGCTTTCTTT.

J is TRBJ2-5 and V is TRBV29-1; D perhaps matches TRBD1 (5 bases). CDR1 is SQVTM, CDR2 ANQGSEA, per germline. V lost 6 bases, J lost 1 base, and 18 bases lay in between. The CDR3 covers 15 residues. The CDR3: CSVPKMTDSQETQYF. CDR3 nucleotide sequence: TGCAGCGTCCCCAAAATGACAGACAGCCAAGAGACCCAGTACTTC.

V gene TRBV11-2 combines with J gene TRBJ2-3, with D perhaps TRBD1 (5 bases). This CDR3 has 16 amino acids. The ends were cut back, 0 bases at V and 0 bases at J, with 10 bases in the middle. The germline gives CDR1 SGHAT, CDR2 FQNNGV. The CDR3: CASSLEGVDSTDTQYF. CDR3 nucleotides: TGTGCCAGCAGCTTAGAAGGGGTGGACAGCACAGATACGCAGTATTTT.

The rearrangement uses TRBV11-1 and TRBJ2-5, with D maybe TRBD1 (5 bases). Per germline, CDR1 SGHAT and CDR2 FQDESV (reference sequence). V was cut by 3 bases and J by 4 bases, with 6 bases left in between. The CDR3 contains 12 residues. The CDR3 DNA follows: TGTGCCAGCAGCTTTAGGGGAGAGACCCAGTACTTC. This codes for CASSFRGETQYF. The whole variable domain, remainder taken from reference TRBV11-1 and TRBJ2-5, is EAEVAQSPRYKITEKSQAVAFWCDPISGHATLYWYRQILGQGPELLVQFQDESVVDDSQLPKDRFSAERLKGVDSTLKIQPAELGDSAMYLCASSFRGETQYFGPGTRLLVL.

The chain links TRBV14 to TRBJ1-6; D is undetermined. The CDR3 covers 14 residues. Germline assignment: CDR1 SGHDN and CDR2 FVKESK. Trimming removed 4 bases from V and 3 bases from J, with 7 bases in between. The CDR3 sequence: CASSLEVYNSPLHF. Here the CDR3 DNA reads TGTGCCAGCAGCCTGGAAGTCTATAATTCACCCCTCCACTTT.

The chain recombines TRBV5-1 with TRBJ2-3; D not resolved. Trimming left V 2 bases short and J 0 bases short, with 7 bases between. This CDR3 has 14 residues. The germline CDR1 and CDR2 sequences are SGHRS and YFSETQ. In nucleotides, the CDR3 is TGCGCCAGCAGCTTCGCGGAAAGCACAGATACGCAGTATTTT. Translation: CASSFAESTDTQYF.

The rearrangement joins TRBV19 to TRBJ1-1; D not resolved. V lost 5 bases to trimming and J lost 4 bases, with 5 bases between them. The CDR3 contains 11 residues. Germline V gene lookup returns CDR1 LNHDA and CDR2 SQIVND (reference sequence). CDR3 residues: CASSGLTEAFF. The CDR3 nucleotides read TGTGCCAGTAGTGGGCTCACTGAAGCTTTCTTT.

The chain has TRBV5-1 and TRBJ2-1; D unresolved. The V gene's germline CDR1 is SGHRS and CDR2 YFSETQ. The CDR3 extends over 16 amino acids. V was shortened by 3 bases and J by 5 bases, with 18 bases between the two germline ends. The CDR3 here is CASSSGLRDGDNEQFF. The CDR3 bases are TGCGCCAGCAGCTCCGGTCTGAGAGATGGGGACAATGAGCAGTTCTTC. The whole variable domain, filled in from reference TRBV5-1 and TRBJ2-1, reads KAGVTQTPRYLIKTRGQQVTLSCSPISGHRSVSWYQQTPGQGLQFLFEYFSETQRNKGNFPGRFSGRQFSNSRSEMNVSTLELGDSALYLCASSSGLRDGDNEQFFGPGTRLTVL.

This sequence joins TRBV7-2 and TRBJ1-1, with D uncertain. Germline-derived CDR1 and CDR2 are SGHTA and FQGNSA. The CDR3 spans 14 residues. Between the trimmed V and J ends, which lost 6 bases and 1 base, there was a span of 12 bases. DNA of the CDR3: TGTGCCAGCAGTCTTAACCCTTCGAACACTGAAGCTTTCTTT. Protein sequence: CASSLNPSNTEAFF.